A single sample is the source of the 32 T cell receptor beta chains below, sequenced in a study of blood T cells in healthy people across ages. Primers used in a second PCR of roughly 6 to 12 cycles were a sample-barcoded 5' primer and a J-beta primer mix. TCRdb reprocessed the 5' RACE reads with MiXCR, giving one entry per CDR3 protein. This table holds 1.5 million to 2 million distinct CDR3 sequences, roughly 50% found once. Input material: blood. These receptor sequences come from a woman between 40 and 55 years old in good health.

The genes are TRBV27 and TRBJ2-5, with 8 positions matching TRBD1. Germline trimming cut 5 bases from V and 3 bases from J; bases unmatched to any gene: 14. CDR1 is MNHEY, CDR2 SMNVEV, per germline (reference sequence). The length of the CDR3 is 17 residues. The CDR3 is CASSQQTGAAFKETQYF. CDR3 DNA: TGTGCCAGCAGTCAACAGACAGGGGCTGCCTTTAAAGAGACCCAGTACTTC.

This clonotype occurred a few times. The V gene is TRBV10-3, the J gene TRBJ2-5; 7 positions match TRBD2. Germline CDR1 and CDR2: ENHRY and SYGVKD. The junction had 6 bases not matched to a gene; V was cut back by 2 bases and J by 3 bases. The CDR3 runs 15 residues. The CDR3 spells CAISELGLVEETQYF. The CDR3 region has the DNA TGTGCCATCAGTGAGCTAGGACTAGTTGAAGAGACCCAGTACTTC.

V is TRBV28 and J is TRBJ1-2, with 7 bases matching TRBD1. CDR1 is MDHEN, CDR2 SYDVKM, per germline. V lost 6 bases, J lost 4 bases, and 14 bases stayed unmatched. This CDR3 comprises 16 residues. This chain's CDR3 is CASSRTWRQGGYGYTF. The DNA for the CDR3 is TGTGCCAGCAGCCGGACCTGGCGACAGGGAGGCTATGGCTACACCTTC.

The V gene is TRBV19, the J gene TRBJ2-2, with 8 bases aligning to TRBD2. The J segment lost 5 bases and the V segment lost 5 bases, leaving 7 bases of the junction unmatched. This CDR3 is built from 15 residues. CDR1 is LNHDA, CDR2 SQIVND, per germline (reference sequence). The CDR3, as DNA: TGTGCCAGTAGTGTCGGGGGGGCTGGTACCGGGGAGCTGTTTTTT. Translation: CASSVGGAGTGELFF. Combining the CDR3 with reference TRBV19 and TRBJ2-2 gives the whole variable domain DGGITQSPKYLFRKEGQNVTLSCEQNLNHDAMYWYRQDPGQGLRLIYYSQIVNDFQKGDIAEGYSVSREKKESFPLTVTSAQKNPTAFYLCASSVGGAGTGELFFGEGSRLTVL.

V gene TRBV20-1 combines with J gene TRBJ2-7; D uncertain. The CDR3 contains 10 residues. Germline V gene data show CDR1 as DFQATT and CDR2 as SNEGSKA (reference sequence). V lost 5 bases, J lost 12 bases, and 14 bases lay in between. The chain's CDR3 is CSAPLAVGYF. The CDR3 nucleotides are TGCAGTGCTCCGTTAGCCGTCGGGTACTTC.

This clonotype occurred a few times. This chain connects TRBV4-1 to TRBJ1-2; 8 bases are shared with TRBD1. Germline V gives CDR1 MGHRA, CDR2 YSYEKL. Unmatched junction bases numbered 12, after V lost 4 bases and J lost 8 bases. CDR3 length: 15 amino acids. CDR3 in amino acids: CASSPSHGGTGGYTF. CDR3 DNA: TGCGCCAGCAGCCCTTCCCACGGGGGGACAGGCGGCTACACCTTC.

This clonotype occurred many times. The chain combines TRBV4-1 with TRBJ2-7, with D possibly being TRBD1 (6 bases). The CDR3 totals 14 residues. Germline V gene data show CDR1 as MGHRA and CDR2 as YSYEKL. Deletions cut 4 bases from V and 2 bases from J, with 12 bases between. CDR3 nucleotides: TGCGCCAGCAGCCTCAGACAGGATACCTACGAGCAGTACTTC. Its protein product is CASSLRQDTYEQYF.

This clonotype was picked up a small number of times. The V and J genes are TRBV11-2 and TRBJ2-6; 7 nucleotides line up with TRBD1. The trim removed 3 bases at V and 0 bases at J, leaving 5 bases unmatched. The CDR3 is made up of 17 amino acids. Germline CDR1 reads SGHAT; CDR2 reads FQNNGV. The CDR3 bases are TGTGCCAGCAGCTTGGGGACAGTCGTCTCTGGGGCCAACGTCCTGACTTTC. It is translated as CASSLGTVVSGANVLTF.

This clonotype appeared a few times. DNA of the CDR3: TGTGCCAGCACCGGGACCTCAGATGGCTACACCTTC. As protein: CASTGTSDGYTF. The V gene is TRBV28, the J gene TRBJ1-2; tentative D call: TRBD1 (5 bases). Germline-derived CDR1 and CDR2 are MDHEN and SYDVKM. This CDR3 region has 12 residues. Trimming stripped 7 bases from V and 6 bases from J, with 12 bases between.

CDR3 in amino acids: CSASNSGTGDYGYTF. The CDR3 nucleotides are TGCAGTGCTAGTAATTCCGGGACAGGGGACTATGGCTACACCTTC. The rearrangement joins TRBV20-1 to TRBJ1-2; 10 positions agree with TRBD1. This CDR3 contains 15 residues. Germline V lookup: CDR1 DFQATT, CDR2 SNEGSKA (reference sequence). The V segment lost 3 bases and the J segment 3 bases; nucleotides outside the gene matches: 7.

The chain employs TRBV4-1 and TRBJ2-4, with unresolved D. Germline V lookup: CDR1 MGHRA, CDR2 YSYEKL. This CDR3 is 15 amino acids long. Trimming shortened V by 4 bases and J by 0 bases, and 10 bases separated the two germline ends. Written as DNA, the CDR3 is TGCGCCAGCAGCCTCCCGACCCTAGCCAAAAACATTCAGTACTTC. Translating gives CASSLPTLAKNIQYF.

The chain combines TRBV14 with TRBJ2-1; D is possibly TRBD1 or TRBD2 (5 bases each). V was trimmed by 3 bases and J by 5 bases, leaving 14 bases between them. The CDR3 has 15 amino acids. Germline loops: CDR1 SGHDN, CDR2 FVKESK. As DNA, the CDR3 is TGTGCCAGCAGCCAGGGACCTCGTCTCCACAATGAGCAGTTCTTC. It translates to CASSQGPRLHNEQFF. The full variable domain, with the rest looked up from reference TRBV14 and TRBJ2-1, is EAGVTQFPSHSVIEKGQTVTLRCDPISGHDNLYWYRRVMGKEIKFLLHFVKESKQDESGMPNNRFLAERTGGTYSTLKVQPAELEDSGVYFCASSQGPRLHNEQFFGPGTRLTVL.

The DNA of the CDR3 is TGTGCCAGCAGCTTACGCCCGGGGGGGCCGGAAGAGACCCAGTACTTC. Protein: CASSLRPGGPEETQYF. The chain is built from TRBV11-2 and TRBJ2-5, with 8 bases identical to TRBD2. Germline V lookup: CDR1 SGHAT, CDR2 FQNNGV. The J segment lost 3 bases and the V segment lost 2 bases, leaving 8 bases of the junction unmatched. This CDR3 is built from 16 residues.

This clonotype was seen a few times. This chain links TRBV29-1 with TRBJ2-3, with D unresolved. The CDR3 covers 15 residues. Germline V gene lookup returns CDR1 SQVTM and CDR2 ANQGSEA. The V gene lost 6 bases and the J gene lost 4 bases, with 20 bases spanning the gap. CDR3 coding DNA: TGCAGCGTCGGATCCGGCCTTAATGGGGCAGATACGCAGTATTTT. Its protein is CSVGSGLNGADTQYF.

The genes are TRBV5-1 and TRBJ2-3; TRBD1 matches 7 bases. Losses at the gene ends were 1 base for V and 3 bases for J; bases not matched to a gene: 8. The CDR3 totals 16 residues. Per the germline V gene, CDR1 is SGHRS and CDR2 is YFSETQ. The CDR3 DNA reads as TGCGCCAGCAGCTTGAACAGGGGACAGAAGACAGATACGCAGTATTTT. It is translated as CASSLNRGQKTDTQYF. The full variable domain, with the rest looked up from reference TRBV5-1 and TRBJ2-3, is KAGVTQTPRYLIKTRGQQVTLSCSPISGHRSVSWYQQTPGQGLQFLFEYFSETQRNKGNFPGRFSGRQFSNSRSEMNVSTLELGDSALYLCASSLNRGQKTDTQYFGPGTRLTVL.

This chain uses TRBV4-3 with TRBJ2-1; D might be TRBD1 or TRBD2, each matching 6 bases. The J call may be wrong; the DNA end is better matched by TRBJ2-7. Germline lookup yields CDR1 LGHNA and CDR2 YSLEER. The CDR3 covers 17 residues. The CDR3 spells CASSQVGVGGLYNEQYF. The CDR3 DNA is TGCGCCAGCAGCCAAGTCGGCGTTGGGGGGCTCTACAATGAGCAGTACTTC.

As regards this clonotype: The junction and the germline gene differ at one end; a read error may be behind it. The CDR3 reads CASSLRRRRGGETRYF. The CDR3, as DNA: TGTGCCAGCAGCTTACGTAGGCGGCGGGGAGGGGAGACCCGGTACTTC. The chain employs TRBV7-2 and TRBJ2-5, with 7 bases fitting TRBD2. Germline V CDR1 and CDR2: SGHTA, FQGNSA. This CDR3 contains 16 residues.

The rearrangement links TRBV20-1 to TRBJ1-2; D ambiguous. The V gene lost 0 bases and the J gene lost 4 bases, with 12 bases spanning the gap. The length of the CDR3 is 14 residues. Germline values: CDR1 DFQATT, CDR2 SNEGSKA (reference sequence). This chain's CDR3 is CSARDRKGPYGYTF. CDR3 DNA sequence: TGCAGTGCTAGAGATAGGAAGGGTCCCTATGGCTACACCTTC.

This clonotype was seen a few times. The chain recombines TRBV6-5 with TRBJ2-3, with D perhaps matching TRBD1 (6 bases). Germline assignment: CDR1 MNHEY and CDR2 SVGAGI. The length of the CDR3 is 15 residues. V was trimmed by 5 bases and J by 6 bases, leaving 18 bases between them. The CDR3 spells CASSNRVLGSDTQYF. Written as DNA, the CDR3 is TGTGCCAGCAGTAACAGGGTTTTAGGATCCGATACGCAGTATTTT.

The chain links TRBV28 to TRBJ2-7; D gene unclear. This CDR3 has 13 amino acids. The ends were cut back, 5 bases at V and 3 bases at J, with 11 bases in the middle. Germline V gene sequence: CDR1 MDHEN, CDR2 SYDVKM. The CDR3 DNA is TGTGCCAGCAGTCCCAACGGGTACTACGAGCAGTACTTC. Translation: CASSPNGYYEQYF.

The CDR3 reads CSARDGQRGVDTQYF. Written as DNA, the CDR3 is TGCAGTGCTAGAGATGGGCAGCGGGGGGTAGATACGCAGTATTTT. The rearrangement links TRBV20-1 to TRBJ2-3; the match to TRBD2 covers 9 bases. Germline V gene data show CDR1 as DFQATT and CDR2 as SNEGSKA (reference sequence). The V and J ends lost 0 bases and 5 bases, in that order; junction bases with no gene match: 6. This CDR3 has 15 residues.

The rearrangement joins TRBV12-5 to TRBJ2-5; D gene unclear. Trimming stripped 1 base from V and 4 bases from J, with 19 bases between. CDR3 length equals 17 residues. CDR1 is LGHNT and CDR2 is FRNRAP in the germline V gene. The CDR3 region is CASGLDQLAPVGETQYF. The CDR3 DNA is TGTGCTAGTGGTTTGGACCAATTAGCCCCCGTTGGAGAGACCCAGTACTTC.

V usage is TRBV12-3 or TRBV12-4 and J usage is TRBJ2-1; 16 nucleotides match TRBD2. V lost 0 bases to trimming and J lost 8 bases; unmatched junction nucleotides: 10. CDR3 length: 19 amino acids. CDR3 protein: CASSLAGLAGGLPGHEQFF. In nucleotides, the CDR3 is TGTGCCAGCAGTTTAGCGGGACTAGCGGGGGGGTTACCAGGGCATGAGCAGTTCTTC.

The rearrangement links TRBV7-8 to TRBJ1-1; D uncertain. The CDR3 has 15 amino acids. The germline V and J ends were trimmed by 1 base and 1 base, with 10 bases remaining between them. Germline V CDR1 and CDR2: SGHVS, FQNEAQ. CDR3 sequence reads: CASSLEPTRNTEAFF. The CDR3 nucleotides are TGTGCCAGCAGCTTAGAGCCGACCAGGAACACTGAAGCTTTCTTT. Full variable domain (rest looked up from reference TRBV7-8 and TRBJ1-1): GAGVSQSPRYKVAKRGQDVALRCDPISGHVSLFWYQQALGQGPEFLTYFQNEAQLDKSGLPSDRFFAERPEGSVSTLKIQRTQQEDSAVYLCASSLEPTRNTEAFFGQGTRLTVV.

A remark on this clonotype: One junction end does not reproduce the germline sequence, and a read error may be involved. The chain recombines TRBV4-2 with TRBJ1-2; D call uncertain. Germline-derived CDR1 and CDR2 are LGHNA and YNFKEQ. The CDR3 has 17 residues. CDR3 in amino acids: CASSQDGSADTNNGYTF. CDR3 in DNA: TGTGCCAGCAGCCAAGATGGATCGGCCGACACTAACAATGGCTACACCTTC.

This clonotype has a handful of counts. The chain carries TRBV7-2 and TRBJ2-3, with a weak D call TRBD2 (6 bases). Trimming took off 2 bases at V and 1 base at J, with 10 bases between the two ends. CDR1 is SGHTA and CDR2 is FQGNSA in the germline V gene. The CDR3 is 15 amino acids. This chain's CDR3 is CASSLYGTGTDTQYF. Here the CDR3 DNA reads TGTGCCAGCAGCTTATACGGGACTGGCACAGATACGCAGTATTTT.

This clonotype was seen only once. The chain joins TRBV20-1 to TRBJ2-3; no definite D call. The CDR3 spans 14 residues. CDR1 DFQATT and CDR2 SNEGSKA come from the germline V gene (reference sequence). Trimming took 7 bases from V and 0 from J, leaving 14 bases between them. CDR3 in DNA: TGCAGTGACCTGGGTCATCCTAGCACAGATACGCAGTATTTT. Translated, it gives CSDLGHPSTDTQYF.

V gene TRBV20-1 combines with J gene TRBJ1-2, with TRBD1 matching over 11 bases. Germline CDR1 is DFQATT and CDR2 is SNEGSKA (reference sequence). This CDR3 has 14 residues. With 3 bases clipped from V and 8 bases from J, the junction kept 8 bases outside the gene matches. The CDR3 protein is CSASTGTGGGGYTF. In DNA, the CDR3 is TGCAGTGCTAGCACCGGGACAGGGGGGGGAGGCTACACCTTC.

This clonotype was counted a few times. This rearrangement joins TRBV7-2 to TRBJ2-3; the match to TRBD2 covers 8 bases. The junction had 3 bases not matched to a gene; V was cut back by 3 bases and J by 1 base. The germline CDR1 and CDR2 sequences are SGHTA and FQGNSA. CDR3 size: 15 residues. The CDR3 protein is CASSFGGVGTDTQYF. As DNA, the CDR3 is TGTGCCAGCAGCTTCGGGGGGGTAGGCACAGATACGCAGTATTTT.

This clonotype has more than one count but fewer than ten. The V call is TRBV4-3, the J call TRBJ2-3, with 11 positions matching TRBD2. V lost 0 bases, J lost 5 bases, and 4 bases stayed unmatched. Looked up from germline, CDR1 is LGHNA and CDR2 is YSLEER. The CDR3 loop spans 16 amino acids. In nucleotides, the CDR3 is TGCGCCAGCAGCCAAGATCAGCTAGCGGGGGGAGATACGCAGTATTTT. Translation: CASSQDQLAGGDTQYF.

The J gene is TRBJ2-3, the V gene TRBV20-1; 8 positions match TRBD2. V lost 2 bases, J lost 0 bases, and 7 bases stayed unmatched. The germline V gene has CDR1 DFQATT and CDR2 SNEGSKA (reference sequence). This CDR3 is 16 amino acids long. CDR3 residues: CSARPLAGRSTDTQYF. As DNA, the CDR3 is TGCAGTGCTAGACCTTTAGCGGGGAGGAGCACAGATACGCAGTATTTT.

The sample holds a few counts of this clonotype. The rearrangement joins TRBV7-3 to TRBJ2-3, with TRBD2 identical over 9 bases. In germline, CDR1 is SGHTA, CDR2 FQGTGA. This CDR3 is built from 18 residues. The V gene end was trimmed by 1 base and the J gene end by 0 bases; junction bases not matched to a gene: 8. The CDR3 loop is CASSLRAASGVSTDTQYF. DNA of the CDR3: TGTGCCAGCAGCTTAAGGGCGGCTAGCGGGGTGAGCACAGATACGCAGTATTTT.